This T cell receptor beta chain was sequenced in a study of T cell changes during pregnancy in multiple sclerosis. Method: immunoSEQ multiplex PCR; TCRdb's copy keeps in-frame clones and lacks some. The sample yields fewer than 40,000 clones, 85% to 95% seen once. There are 17 residues in the CDR3. The J segment lost 4 bases and the V segment lost 1 base, leaving 9 bases of the junction unmatched. Germline CDR1 and CDR2: SGHTA and FQGNSA. Sequencing used CD4+ T cells from peripheral blood mononuclear cells, obtained after pregnancy. The chain is built from TRBV7-2 and TRBJ2-3, with 9 bases matching TRBD1. The TCR comes from a female donor in good health, enrolled as a control in a pregnancy study. DNA for the CDR3: TGTGCCAGCAGCTTAGTAGGGACAGGGAATACCCCAGATACGCAGTATTTT. Amino acids: CASSLVGTGNTPDTQYF.